This entry lists 20 T cell receptor beta chains sequenced from one sample in a study of T cells in women clearing cervical HPV infection. Assay: immunoSEQ multiplex PCR; the TCRdb copy retains only in-frame clones and omits some. Its table records around 33,000 clones. Sequencing was done on a sample of blood buffy coat. Source of these receptors: a woman between 18 and 70 years old with a cervical HPV16 infection that either progressed to CIN3+ or cleared (not recorded which).

Turning to this clone: The CDR3 end is not reached by the read, which stops 3 residues before it; the germline J gene fills it in. The chain couples TRBV5-1 to TRBJ2-7, with 12 bases fitting TRBD1. V lost 4 bases and J lost 6; bases outside the gene matches: 8. The CDR3 has 15 residues. In germline, CDR1 is SGHRS, CDR2 YFSETQ. The part of the CDR3 DNA that was read is TGCGCCAGCAGCGCCGGGACAGGGGGCTTCCGCGAG. Translated, it gives CASSAGTGGFRE. Given in full, the CDR3 is CASSAGTGGFREQYF.

Of note for this clone: From the germline J gene comes the end of the CDR3, since the read stops 3 residues before it. The chain is built from TRBV23-1 and TRBJ2-4; 12 bases agree with TRBD2. TRBV23-1 is labeled an ORF, and its function is uncertain. V dropped 0 bases and J dropped 0; count of bases not matched to a gene: 3. The CDR3 loop spans 18 amino acids. CDR3 bases read: TGCGCCAGCAGTCAATCTTCTAGCGGGGGGGCAGCCAAAAACATT. It translates to CASSQSSSGGAAKNI. The entire CDR3 reads CASSQSSSGGAAKNIQYF.

Concerning this clone itself: The read falls 3 residues short of the CDR3 end, and the missing part is taken from the germline J gene. This chain uses TRBV5-4 with TRBJ1-2; no firm D call. CDR3 length equals 13 residues. V lost 1 base, J lost 6 bases, and 10 bases lay in between. From germline, CDR1 is SGHNT and CDR2 YYREEE (reference sequence). The CDR3 loop reads CASSLPRSHGYTF. The sequenced part of the CDR3 DNA is TGTGCCAGCAGCTTGCCCCGGTCCCATGGC.

Notes on this clone: The CDR3 goes on 3 residues after the read ends, and that part is filled in from the germline J gene. This chain connects TRBV19 to TRBJ1-4, with D perhaps matching TRBD1 (5 bases). The CDR3 length is 14 residues. In germline, CDR1 is LNHDA, CDR2 SQIVND (reference sequence). The sequenced part of the CDR3 DNA is TGTGCCAGTAAGGAAAGGGGCATTCTATCACCA. Translation gives CASKERGILSP. The whole CDR3 protein is CASKERGILSPLFF. Full variable domain (outside the CDR3, taken from reference TRBV19 and TRBJ1-4): DGGITQSPKYLFRKEGQNVTLSCEQNLNHDAMYWYRQDPGQGLRLIYYSQIVNDFQKGDIAEGYSVSREKKESFPLTVTSAQKNPTAFYLCASKERGILSPLFFGSGTQLSVL.

Note on this clone: The DNA ends 3 residues before the CDR3 does, and the rest of the CDR3 is filled in from the germline J gene. The chain links TRBV6-1 to TRBJ2-1, with 10 nucleotides matching TRBD1. From germline, CDR1 is MNHNS and CDR2 SASEGT. CDR3 length equals 17 residues. The J segment lost 3 bases and the V segment lost 0 bases, leaving 5 bases of the junction unmatched. CDR3 sequence reads: CASSEASGTGDYNEQFF. The sequenced part of the CDR3 DNA is TGTGCCAGCAGTGAAGCGTCCGGGACAGGGGACTACAATGAG.

A remark on this clone: The CDR3 end falls 3 residues outside the read, so it is completed with the germline J gene. The V call is TRBV19, the J call TRBJ1-5; 9 bases are shared with TRBD1. CDR3 length equals 14 residues. From germline, CDR1 is LNHDA and CDR2 SQIVND (reference sequence). Trimming took 4 bases from V and 7 from J; bases not matched to a gene: 5. Incomplete CDR3 DNA: TGTGCCAGTAGTAGAGGACAGGGGAAACAGCCC. Translation: CASSRGQGKQP. The full CDR3 protein reads CASSRGQGKQPQHF.

Concerning this clone itself: The CDR3 end falls 3 residues outside the read, so it is completed with the germline J gene. The sample holds other DNA sequences that translate to the same CDR3. The gene calls are TRBV7-9 and TRBJ1-2, with no clear D. Per the germline V gene, CDR1 is SEHNR and CDR2 is FQNEAQ (reference sequence). This CDR3 has 11 residues. CDR3 DNA, as far as it was read: TGTGCCAGCAGCTCCACAGATACC. It codes for CASSSTDT. The entire CDR3 sequence reads CASSSTDTYTF.

Points on this clone: The read terminates 3 residues before the CDR3 end, so the remaining end is supplied by the germline J gene. The V gene is TRBV5-4, the J gene TRBJ1-6; D is uncertain. The length of the CDR3 is 13 residues. Trimming cost V 4 bases and J 7 bases, with 9 bases left between them. Per germline, CDR1 SGHNT and CDR2 YYREEE (reference sequence). Here the CDR3 reads CASSDDGNSPLHF. The CDR3 bases that were read are TGTGCCAGCAGCGACGACGGGAATTCACCC.

Note on this clone: Read coverage stops 3 residues before the CDR3 terminus; the germline J gene supplies the remainder. The chain employs TRBV18 and TRBJ2-7; 7 nucleotides agree with TRBD2. The trim removed 3 bases at V and 4 bases at J, leaving 6 bases unmatched. CDR1 and CDR2 (germline): KGHSH, LQKENI. This CDR3 region has 14 residues. CDR3 DNA, as far as it was read: TGTGCCAGCTCACCTTGGACCGGGGGGTACGAG. It specifies CASSPWTGGYE. In full, the CDR3 is CASSPWTGGYEQYF.

In regard to this clone: The CDR3 end lies 3 residues beyond the end of the read and is filled in from the germline J gene. This chain links TRBV28 with TRBJ2-3, with a possible D match to TRBD2 (5 bases). CDR1 MDHEN and CDR2 SYDVKM come from the germline V gene. The CDR3 is 12 amino acids. CDR3 bases read: TGTGCCAGCTGCACCCTCGGGGAGACG. Residues: CASCTLGET. The whole CDR3 is CASCTLGETQYF.

Points on this clone: The CDR3 end is not reached by the read, which stops 3 residues before it; the germline J gene fills it in. V is TRBV30 and J is TRBJ1-2, with D uncertain. The CDR3 runs 10 residues. CDR1 is GTSNPN, CDR2 SVGIG, per germline (reference sequence). The CDR3 bases that were read are TGTGCCTGGAAGGGTGCCGGC. Translation: CAWKGAG. The entire CDR3 protein is CAWKGAGYTF.

As concerns this clone: Coverage ceases 3 residues before the CDR3 finishes, and the germline J gene fills in the end. This sequence joins TRBV19 and TRBJ2-2; D ambiguous. The germline V and J ends were trimmed by 8 bases and 2 bases, with 21 bases remaining between them. This CDR3 is 17 amino acids long. Germline loops: CDR1 LNHDA, CDR2 SQIVND (reference sequence). The CDR3 DNA, read in part, is TGTGCCAGTTGCCACGTGGCCGGAGCGCTTAACACCGGGGAG. Translating it yields CASCHVAGALNTGE. The entire CDR3 reads CASCHVAGALNTGELFF.

To note about this clone: The CDR3 end is not reached by the read, which stops 3 residues before it; the germline J gene fills it in. The chain is built from TRBV11-3 and TRBJ2-2; D unclear. The CDR3 contains 11 residues. Germline-derived CDR1 and CDR2 are SGHNT and YENEEA. The CDR3 DNA, read in part, is TGTGCCAGCAGCACCAACAGAGCG. Translated, it gives CASSTNRA. In full, the CDR3 reads CASSTNRALFF.

Comments on this clone: The read ends 3 residues shy of where the CDR3 ends; the end is completed using the germline J gene. V usage is TRBV14 and J usage is TRBJ1-2, with a weak D call TRBD1 (6 bases). V lost 4 bases and J lost 7, with 16 bases in between. Germline CDR1 and CDR2: SGHDN and FVKESK. The CDR3 runs to 14 residues. CDR3 region: CASSPLGGGGGYTF. The CDR3 DNA, read in part, is TGTGCCAGCAGCCCTCTCGGAGGGGGTGGTGGC. Variable domain in full (rest from reference TRBV14 and TRBJ1-2): EAGVTQFPSHSVIEKGQTVTLRCDPISGHDNLYWYRRVMGKEIKFLLHFVKESKQDESGMPNNRFLAERTGGTYSTLKVQPAELEDSGVYFCASSPLGGGGGYTFGSGTRLTVV.

A word on this clone: The read halts 3 residues ahead of the CDR3 end, with the missing end drawn from the germline J gene. V and J are TRBV19 and TRBJ1-2; TRBD1 might be the D (6 bases). The length of the CDR3 is 18 residues. The germline V gene encodes CDR1 LNHDA and CDR2 SQIVND (reference sequence). CDR3 sequence reads: CASSIAYSRDTYQYDYTF. The sequenced CDR3 bases are TGTGCCAGTAGTATAGCTTATTCCCGGGACACCTATCAGTACGAC.

Notes on this clone: The CDR3 is cut off 3 residues early in the read; its end comes from the germline J gene. The J gene is TRBJ1-4, the V gene TRBV5-1; 11 bases align to TRBD1. The CDR3 is 14 amino acids. CDR1 is SGHRS and CDR2 is YFSETQ in the germline V gene. V gave up 4 bases and J gave up 7 bases; unmatched junction bases: 3. The CDR3 region is CASSIGTGGEKLFF. The CDR3 DNA, read in part, is TGCGCCAGCAGCATCGGGACAGGGGGTGAAAAA.

About this clone: The CDR3 is cut off 3 residues early in the read; its end comes from the germline J gene. The chain links TRBV10-2 to TRBJ2-1; 8 positions agree with TRBD1. The CDR3 has 13 residues. Germline V gives CDR1 WSHSY, CDR2 SAAADI. V was pared by 4 bases and J by 6 bases, with 2 bases of the junction left unmatched. The CDR3 sequence: CASSVDRGNEQFF. CDR3 DNA, as far as it was read: TGCGCCAGCAGTGTAGACAGGGGCAATGAG.

Notes on this clone: The read gets to within 3 residues of the CDR3 end, and the germline J gene fills in the rest. This chain joins TRBV11-3 and TRBJ2-5; D is uncertain. From germline, CDR1 is SGHNT and CDR2 YENEEA. The V end was cut by 3 bases, the J end by 5 bases, with 16 bases between. The CDR3 loop spans 15 amino acids. The CDR3 sequence is CASSLISYPLETQYF. The part of the CDR3 DNA that was read is TGTGCCAGCAGCTTGATAAGCTATCCCTTGGAGACC.

In regard to this clone: From the germline J gene comes the end of the CDR3, since the read stops 3 residues before it. This chain joins TRBV5-4 and TRBJ2-5; 8 bases are shared with TRBD1. The V gene end was trimmed by 3 bases and the J gene end by 4 bases; junction bases not matched to a gene: 8. The CDR3 has 15 residues. In germline, CDR1 is SGHNT, CDR2 YYREEE (reference sequence). The DNA read from the CDR3 is TGTGCCAGCAGCTGGGAAGGGACAGGTGGAGAGACC. This gives the protein CASSWEGTGGET. The whole CDR3 protein reads CASSWEGTGGETQYF.

Comment on this clone: Read coverage stops 3 residues before the CDR3 terminus; the germline J gene supplies the remainder. The chain couples TRBV12-3 or TRBV12-4 to TRBJ2-2; TRBD2 is a possible D gene (6 bases). The CDR3 contains 15 residues. V lost 10 bases, J lost 1 base, and 16 bases lay in between. The covered CDR3 bases are TGTGCCACCAGCTGGGCCGGGGGGAACACCGGGGAG. It codes for CATSWAGGNTGE. The complete CDR3 reads CATSWAGGNTGELFF.